These 2 T cell receptor beta chains originate from one sample sequenced in a study of T cell repertoires in cytomegalovirus infection. A single record per CDR3 protein comes from TCRdb applying MiXCR to the reads. The table records 150,000 or so distinct CDR3 sequences, about 6% of them present only once. Sequencing was performed on PBMCs. The source is a human donor in good health (CMV status not recorded). Some clones in this sample may be carry-over from other donors' samples.

This clonotype was detected ten times or more. The chain carries TRBV12-3 or TRBV12-4 and TRBJ2-5; 12 nucleotides align to TRBD2. With V trimmed by 6 bases and J by 3 bases, 2 bases remained unmatched. The CDR3 spans 14 residues. The CDR3 DNA sequence: TGTGCCAGCAGACGGACTAGCGGGGAAGAGACCCAGTACTTC. Its translation: CASRRTSGEETQYF.

The chain couples TRBV3-1 to TRBJ1-2, with D perhaps TRBD1 (6 bases). The V and J ends lost 1 base and 2 bases respectively, with 11 bases between them. Looked up from germline, CDR1 is LGHDT and CDR2 is YNNKEL (reference sequence). The CDR3 is made up of 15 amino acids. The chain's CDR3 is CASSQVSRGNYGYTF. The CDR3 region has the DNA TGTGCCAGCAGCCAAGTTTCAAGGGGGAACTATGGCTACACCTTC. The full variable domain, rest sourced from reference TRBV3-1 and TRBJ1-2, is DTAVSQTPKYLVTQMGNDKSIKCEQNLGHDTMYWYKQDSKKFLKIMFSYNNKELIINETVPNRFSPKSPDKAHLNLHINSLELGDSAVYFCASSQVSRGNYGYTFGSGTRLTVV.